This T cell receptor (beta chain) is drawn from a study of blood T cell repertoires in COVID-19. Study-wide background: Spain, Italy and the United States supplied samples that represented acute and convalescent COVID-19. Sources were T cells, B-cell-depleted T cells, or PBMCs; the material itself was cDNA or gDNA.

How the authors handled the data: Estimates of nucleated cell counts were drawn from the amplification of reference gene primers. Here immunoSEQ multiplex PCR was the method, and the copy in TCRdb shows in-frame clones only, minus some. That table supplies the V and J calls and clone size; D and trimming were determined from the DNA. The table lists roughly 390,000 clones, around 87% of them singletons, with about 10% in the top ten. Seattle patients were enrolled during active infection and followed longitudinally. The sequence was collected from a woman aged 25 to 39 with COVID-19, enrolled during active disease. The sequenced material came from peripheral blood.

The CDR3 reads CASSGGTAWWEQFF. The CDR3 DNA reads as TGCGCCAGCAGTGGCGGGACAGCTTGGTGGGAGCAGTTCTTC. The chain is built from TRBV5-1 and TRBJ2-1, with a weak D call TRBD1 (7 bases). This CDR3 spans 14 amino acids. Germline CDR1 and CDR2: SGHRS and YFSETQ. Trimming removed 5 bases at V and 10 bases at J, with 19 bases between. Together with reference TRBV5-1 and TRBJ2-1, the CDR3 gives the full variable domain: KAGVTQTPRYLIKTRGQQVTLSCSPISGHRSVSWYQQTPGQGLQFLFEYFSETQRNKGNFPGRFSGRQFSNSRSEMNVSTLELGDSALYLCASSGGTAWWEQFFGPGTRLTVL.